The sequence of this TCR beta chain was determined in a study of T cell clones after liver transplantation. Study details: Post-transplant blood was tracked for graft-donor-reactive T cell clones identified in a pre-transplant mixed lymphocyte reaction.

The V end lost 4 bases, the J end lost 0 bases, and 14 bases lay between the germline ends. From germline, CDR1 is SGHDT and CDR2 YYEEEE. The CDR3 contains 15 residues. TCRdb keeps only in-frame clones here, not all; method: immunoSEQ multiplex PCR. This table has some 45,000 clones, 86% appearing once. This TCR was sampled from a human patient who received a liver transplant. T cells may partly derive from the graft donor. The sequencing here drew on CD4+ T cells from blood, taken 24 months after liver transplant. This chain joins TRBV5-6 and TRBJ2-7; D could derive from TRBD1 or TRBD2 (5 bases each). CDR3 coding DNA: TGTGCCAGCAGCAAAGGGACGCTGAGCTCCTACGAGCAGTACTTC. Its protein product is CASSKGTLSSYEQYF.